The 15 T cell receptor beta chains below come from one sample, sequenced in a study of post-analysis software for immune sequencing data (dated by TCRdb to the mid-2010s). Paper-wide results and their limitations: Patients showed significantly higher frequencies than controls for roughly 5 TRBV segments, among them TRBV5-6, TRBV5-1 and TRBV20-1.

No cognate antigen is known for these TCRs. Library preparation was by PCR. The instrument was an Illumina HiSeq 2500. To reduce PCR and sequencing biases, unique molecular identifiers were built into the TCR beta cDNA libraries. TCRdb reprocessed the public reads (quality trimming at Q25 with fastp, clone calling with MiXCR) and kept in-frame beta chains. For every CDR3 protein sequence, its rows merge into one entry that carries the most common genes and DNA. This sample lists about 770,000 distinct CDR3 sequences; approximately 44% were detected once. The top ten clonotypes cover approximately 4.4% of the sample. Source material: blood. The receptors were gathered from a girl between 5 and 17 years old with multiple sclerosis.

Notes on this clonotype: The germline gene is not matched at one end of the junction; a read error may be the cause. V and J are TRBV5-6 and TRBJ1-6; no reliable D call. The CDR3 length is 13 residues. Germline V gene sequence: CDR1 SGHDT, CDR2 YYEEEE. CDR3 loop: CASSLGGYSPPHF. The CDR3 bases are TGTGCCAGCAGCTTGGGAGGGTATTCACCCCCCCACTTT.

This chain links TRBV20-1 with TRBJ2-1, with a possible D match to TRBD1 (6 bases). The CDR3 sequence is 13 residues long. V was clipped by 0 bases and J by 12 bases, with 15 bases between them. The V gene's germline CDR1 is DFQATT and CDR2 SNEGSKA (reference sequence). CDR3 in amino acids: CSARDRQAARQFF. CDR3 DNA sequence: TGCAGTGCTAGAGATCGACAGGCGGCGAGGCAGTTCTTC.

V and J are TRBV10-3 and TRBJ1-2; 10 bases line up with TRBD1. CDR1 is ENHRY, CDR2 SYGVKD, per germline. V was pared by 6 bases and J by 6 bases, with 7 bases of the junction left unmatched. The CDR3 is 14 residues long. CDR3 DNA: TGTGCCATCAGCCCGGGACAGGGGCCCGATGGCTACACCTTC. It yields the protein CAISPGQGPDGYTF.

This clonotype has only a few counts. V and J are TRBV4-3 and TRBJ1-2; 7 bases match TRBD1. Germline lookup yields CDR1 LGHNA and CDR2 YSLEER. The ends lost 0 bases at V and 7 bases at J; junction bases unmatched: 11. This CDR3 comprises 16 residues. This CDR3 reads CASSQDRTGYRSGYTF. The CDR3 DNA reads TGCGCCAGCAGCCAAGATCGGACAGGTTATCGAAGTGGCTACACCTTC.

The chain employs TRBV20-1 and TRBJ2-1, with TRBD2 matching 7 bases. V was clipped by 3 bases and J by 7 bases; unmatched bases: 6. Germline CDR1 reads DFQATT; CDR2 reads SNEGSKA (reference sequence). CDR3 length: 13 residues. This CDR3 is CSASIGLGNEQFF. CDR3 nucleotides: TGCAGTGCTAGTATAGGACTAGGGAATGAGCAGTTCTTC.

The chain carries TRBV5-1 and TRBJ2-1; TRBD2 aligns across 10 bases. V was pared by 1 base and J by 5 bases, with 3 bases of the junction left unmatched. Germline values: CDR1 SGHRS, CDR2 YFSETQ. This CDR3 is built from 15 residues. The CDR3 protein is CASSLILAGNNEQFF. CDR3 nucleotide sequence: TGCGCCAGCAGCTTGATACTAGCGGGGAACAATGAGCAGTTCTTC.

A few counts support this clonotype. The V call is TRBV20-1, the J call TRBJ2-4, with D maybe TRBD2 (6 bases). Matching the DNA end better, TRBJ2-7 makes the J call doubtful. CDR3 length: 13 amino acids. The germline CDR1 and CDR2 sequences are DFQATT and SNEGSKA (reference sequence). CDR3 residues: CSARRQGGYEQYF. The CDR3 DNA sequence: TGCAGTGCTAGACGGCAGGGAGGCTACGAGCAGTACTTC.

The J gene is TRBJ2-3, the V gene TRBV29-1; TRBD2 matches 11 bases. CDR3 length equals 15 residues. Germline V CDR1 and CDR2: SQVTM, ANQGSEA. Trimming removed 4 bases from V and 1 base from J; junction bases left unmatched: 4. This CDR3 reads CSVGGTSGGTDTQYF. In nucleotides, the CDR3 is TGCAGCGTTGGGGGGACTAGCGGAGGCACAGATACGCAGTATTTT.

The table lists this clonotype with a few counts. J is TRBJ2-5 and V is TRBV5-1; D is tentatively TRBD1 or TRBD2 (5 bases each). Germline V CDR1 and CDR2: SGHRS, YFSETQ. CDR3 size: 15 residues. The V end lost 0 bases, the J end lost 1 base, and 10 bases lay between the germline ends. The CDR3 nucleotides read TGCGCCAGCAGCTTGGAGTTGGGGACCCAAGAGACCCAGTACTTC. It translates to CASSLELGTQETQYF.

The CDR3 DNA follows: TGTGCCAGCAGCCCTTCCTTTGGGCTAGCGGCTCCCGAGCAGTACTTC. Its translation is CASSPSFGLAAPEQYF. This rearrangement joins TRBV11-3 to TRBJ2-7, with TRBD2 matching 7 bases. The CDR3 runs 16 residues. CDR1 SGHNT and CDR2 YENEEA come from the germline V gene. The J segment lost 6 bases and the V segment lost 5 bases, leaving 16 bases of the junction unmatched.

This sequence joins TRBV6-2 or TRBV6-3 and TRBJ2-7, with 7 bases that match TRBD1. The germline gives CDR1 MNHEY, CDR2 SVGEGT. J gave up 5 bases and V 2 bases, and 3 bases lay outside the gene matches. This CDR3 spans 13 amino acids. The CDR3 loop reads CASSYARGNEQYF. Written as DNA, the CDR3 is TGTGCCAGCAGTTACGCCAGGGGGAACGAGCAGTACTTC.

The rearrangement uses TRBV7-9 and TRBJ2-7, with 13 bases fitting TRBD2. V was clipped by 5 bases and J by 6 bases; unmatched bases: 7. This CDR3 contains 15 residues. The germline gives CDR1 SEHNR, CDR2 FQNEAQ (reference sequence). The CDR3 nucleotides read TGTGCCAGCAGCCAGATGGGACTAGCGGGAATCGAGCAGTACTTC. Amino acids: CASSQMGLAGIEQYF.

The rearrangement uses TRBV11-2 and TRBJ1-1; D is unclear. Germline V gives CDR1 SGHAT, CDR2 FQNNGV. The germline V and J ends were trimmed by 0 bases and 1 base, with 9 bases remaining between them. The CDR3 totals 15 residues. The CDR3 sequence: CASSLDMAGNTEAFF. CDR3 nucleotide sequence: TGTGCCAGCAGCTTAGATATGGCGGGGAACACTGAAGCTTTCTTT.

V gene TRBV6-1 combines with J gene TRBJ2-7, with TRBD1 identical over 7 bases. Germline V gene data show CDR1 as MNHNS and CDR2 as SASEGT. V lost 6 bases to trimming and J lost 5 bases; unmatched junction nucleotides: 10. This CDR3 spans 14 amino acids. The CDR3 sequence is CASSPRRQGHEQYF. CDR3 coding DNA: TGTGCCAGCAGCCCCCGTCGACAGGGCCACGAGCAGTACTTC.

This clonotype was recorded a few times. V is TRBV4-1 and J is TRBJ1-2; possibly TRBD1 for D (5 bases). Germline values: CDR1 MGHRA, CDR2 YSYEKL. The CDR3 length is 13 residues. Trimming left V 8 bases short and J 0 bases short, with 10 bases between. CDR3 sequence reads: CASAPGPNYGYTF. CDR3 DNA: TGCGCCAGCGCCCCGGGGCCTAACTATGGCTACACCTTC.